The source of this T cell receptor beta chain is a study of identical twins. This clonotype showed up many times. TCRdb re-called the 5' RACE reads with MiXCR, one entry per CDR3 protein. The sample includes 1.5 million to 2 million distinct CDR3 sequences, roughly a third of them seen just once. The receptor's source is a newborn girl in good health. What was sequenced was cord blood.

DNA of the CDR3: TGTGCCAGCTCACCACGGTCCTACAATGAGCAGTTCTTC. Translated, it gives CASSPRSYNEQFF. V is TRBV11-1 and J is TRBJ2-1; D is undetermined. The CDR3 is 13 residues long. The germline V gene has CDR1 SGHAT and CDR2 FQDESV (reference sequence). Trimming cost V 8 bases and J 1 base, with 9 bases left between them. The full variable domain, rest sourced from reference TRBV11-1 and TRBJ2-1, is EAEVAQSPRYKITEKSQAVAFWCDPISGHATLYWYRQILGQGPELLVQFQDESVVDDSQLPKDRFSAERLKGVDSTLKIQPAELGDSAMYLCASSPRSYNEQFFGPGTRLTVL.